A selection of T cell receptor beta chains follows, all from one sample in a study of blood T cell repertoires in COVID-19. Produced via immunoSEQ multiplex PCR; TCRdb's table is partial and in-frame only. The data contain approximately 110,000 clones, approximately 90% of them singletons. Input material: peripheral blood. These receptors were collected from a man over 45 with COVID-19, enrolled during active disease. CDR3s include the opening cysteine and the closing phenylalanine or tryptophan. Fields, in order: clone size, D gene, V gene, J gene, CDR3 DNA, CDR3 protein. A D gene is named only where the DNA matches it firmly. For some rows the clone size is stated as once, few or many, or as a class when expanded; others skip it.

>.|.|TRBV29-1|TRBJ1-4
TGCAGCGTGACGGAGGATCGAACTAATGAAAAACTGTTTTTT
CSVTEDRTNEKLFF
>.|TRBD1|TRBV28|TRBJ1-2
TGTGCAAGCGAGGCGGGACAGGGAATCGGTGGCTACACCTTC
CASEAGQGIGGYTF
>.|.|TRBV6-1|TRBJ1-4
TGTGCCAGCAGTGAAGTTGGGTCCAGGGAAAAACTGTTTTTT
CASSEVGSREKLFF
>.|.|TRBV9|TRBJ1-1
TGTGCCAGCAGCGTGGGCACCTCGAACACTGAAGCTTTCTTT
CASSVGTSNTEAFF
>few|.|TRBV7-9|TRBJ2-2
TGTGCCAGCAGCTGGACAGTTACCGGGGAGCTGTTTTTT
CASSWTVTGELFF
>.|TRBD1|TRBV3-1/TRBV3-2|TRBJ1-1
TGTGCCAGCAGCCCTCCGGGACAGGGGTCCCCTGAAGCTTTCTTT
CASSPPGQGSPEAFF
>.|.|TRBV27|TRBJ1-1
TGTGCCAGCAGTCCTCTGGGGGGGCCCACTGAAGCTTTCTTT
CASSPLGGPTEAFF
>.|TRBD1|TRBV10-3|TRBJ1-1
TGTGCCATCAGTGAGGGGACAGGGGAGAGGAACACTGAAGCTTTCTTT
CAISEGTGERNTEAFF
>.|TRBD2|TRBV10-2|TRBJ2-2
TGCGCCAGCCTGACTAGCGGGAGGACGAACACCGGGGAGCTGTTTTTT
CASLTSGRTNTGELFF
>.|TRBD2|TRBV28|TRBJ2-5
TGTGCCAGCAGTCCCCAGGGCGGGAGAGGAACCCAGTACTTC
CASSPQGGRGTQYF
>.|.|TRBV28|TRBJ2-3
TGTGCCAGCAGTTTACAAACAGATACGCAGTATTTT
CASSLQTDTQYF
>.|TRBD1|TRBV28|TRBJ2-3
TGTGCCAGCAGTTCCGGGACAGGGTATTCGACAGATACGCAGTATTTT
CASSSGTGYSTDTQYF
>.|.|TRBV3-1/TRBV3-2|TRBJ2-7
TGTGCCAGCAGCCCCCTCCAGGGGAGACAGTACTTC
CASSPLQGRQYF
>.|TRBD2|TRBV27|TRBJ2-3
TGTGCCAGCAGTTTCCTAGCGGGAGCGAAAGATACGCAGTATTTT
CASSFLAGAKDTQYF
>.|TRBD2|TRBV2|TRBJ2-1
TGTGCCAGCACCCCCGGGAGGGCGAACAATGAGCAGTTCTTC
CASTPGRANNEQFF
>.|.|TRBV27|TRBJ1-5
TGTGCCAGCAGTCCCGCCGGTTGGCAGCCCCAGCATTTT
CASSPAGWQPQHF
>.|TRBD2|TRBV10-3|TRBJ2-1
TGTGCCATCAGTGAGTCGCTGTCGAGGGAGGGCGAGCAGTTCTTC
CAISESLSREGEQFF
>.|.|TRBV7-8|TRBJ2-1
TGTGCCAGCAGCGCCGGGACTCCCGGGTATGAGCAGTTCTTC
CASSAGTPGYEQFF
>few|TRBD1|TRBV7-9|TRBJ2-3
TGTGCCAGCAGCTTAGACAGGGGAGATACGCAGTATTTT
CASSLDRGDTQYF
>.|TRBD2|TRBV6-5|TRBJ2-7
TGTGCCAGCAGCCGGGAGGGCCCGGGGTTAAACGAGCAGTACTTC
CASSREGPGLNEQYF
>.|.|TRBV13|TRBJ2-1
TGTGCCAGCAGCTTAAAGAGGGACACCTTCTACAATGAGCAGTTCTTC
CASSLKRDTFYNEQFF
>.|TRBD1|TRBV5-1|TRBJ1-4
TGCGCCAGCAGCTTCGGACAGGGGGCAGGAGTCGGTGAAAAACTGTTTTTT
CASSFGQGAGVGEKLFF
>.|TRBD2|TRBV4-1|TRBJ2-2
TGCGCCAGCAGCCAGGGTTGGAGGGAGGGCGCCGGGGAGCTGTTTTTT
CASSQGWREGAGELFF
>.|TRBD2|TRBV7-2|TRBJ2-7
TGTGCCAGCAGCTTATACCCAGCGGGAGGGACCTACGAGCAGTACTTC
CASSLYPAGGTYEQYF
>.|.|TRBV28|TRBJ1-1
TGTGCCAGCAGTTCCCCTCCGAACACTGAAGCTTTCTTT
CASSSPPNTEAFF
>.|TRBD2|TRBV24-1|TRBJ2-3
TGTGCCACCAGTGACCCTGGACCGGGACTAGCGGGAGCGGGTGATACGCAGTATTTT
CATSDPGPGLAGAGDTQYF
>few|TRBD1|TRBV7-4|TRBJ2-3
TGTGCCAGCAGCCCCGGACAGGAGTGCACAGATACGCAGTATTTT
CASSPGQECTDTQYF
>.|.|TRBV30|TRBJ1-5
TGTGCCTGGAGCGCACATACAGGGTATCAGCCCCAGCATTTT
CAWSAHTGYQPQHF
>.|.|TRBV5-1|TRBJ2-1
TGCGCCAGCAGCTTGGAAGGCCAGGTCGACTACAATGAGCAGTTCTTC
CASSLEGQVDYNEQFF